Shown below are 28 T cell receptor beta chains from a single sample sequenced in a study of shared clonotypes between healthy human individuals. Only in-frame clones appear in the TCRdb table, and some are missing; sequencing was by immunoSEQ multiplex PCR. The sample contains approximately 2,300,000 clones, less than 95% of which appear only once. Sequenced: naive CD4+ T cells from PBMCs. Noted subset: CD45RA+ positively selected. Every receptor here comes from a man younger than 35 in good health. Some clones in this sample may be carry-over from other donors' samples.

The chain employs TRBV2 and TRBJ2-4; weak D call: TRBD2 (6 bases). The CDR3 loop spans 12 amino acids. Trimming took 6 bases from V and 12 from J, leaving 15 bases between them. CDR1 is SNHLY and CDR2 is FYNNEI in the germline V gene. As DNA, the CDR3 is TGTGCCAGCAGCGACCTAGCGTTTACTCAGTACTTC. This translates into CASSDLAFTQYF.

The count of this clone is one. The chain is built from TRBV19 and TRBJ1-2, with TRBD1 as a possible D gene (5 bases). The CDR3 runs 17 residues. Trimming removed 4 bases at V and 8 bases at J, with 26 bases between. CDR1 and CDR2 from the germline V gene are LNHDA and SQIVND (reference sequence). The CDR3 loop is CASSSGRGSQHGEGYTF. The CDR3 nucleotides are TGTGCCAGTAGTAGCGGCCGGGGGAGCCAACACGGGGAGGGCTACACCTTC.

The V and J genes are TRBV5-1 and TRBJ2-5, with D perhaps matching TRBD1 or TRBD2 (7 bases each). Per the germline V gene, CDR1 is SGHRS and CDR2 is YFSETQ. Trimming took 0 bases from V and 4 from J, leaving 16 bases between them. This CDR3 comprises 16 residues. This CDR3 reads CASSLETGPGGETQYF. In DNA form, the CDR3 reads TGCGCCAGCAGCTTGGAGACAGGGCCGGGGGGAGAGACCCAGTACTTC. Based on the CDR3 plus reference TRBV5-1 and TRBJ2-5, the full variable domain is KAGVTQTPRYLIKTRGQQVTLSCSPISGHRSVSWYQQTPGQGLQFLFEYFSETQRNKGNFPGRFSGRQFSNSRSEMNVSTLELGDSALYLCASSLETGPGGETQYFGPGTRLLVL.

The rearrangement joins TRBV5-1 to TRBJ2-1, with 9 bases aligning to TRBD2. Trimming cost V 4 bases and J 9 bases; bases outside gene matches: 5. The germline V gene encodes CDR1 SGHRS and CDR2 YFSETQ. This CDR3 is built from 13 residues. CDR3 amino acids: CASSATLAGEQFF. For the CDR3, the DNA is TGCGCCAGCAGCGCCACACTAGCGGGTGAGCAGTTCTTC.

The chain uses TRBV15 and TRBJ1-2, with TRBD1 as a possible D gene (5 bases). Per germline, CDR1 LNHNV and CDR2 YYDKDF (reference sequence). Deletions cut 2 bases from V and 5 bases from J, with 12 bases between. This CDR3 comprises 14 residues. DNA for the CDR3: TGTGCCACCAGCAGACCGACAGCGGCTTATGGCTACACCTTC. Translation: CATSRPTAAYGYTF.

The chain recombines TRBV9 with TRBJ1-1; 8 positions agree with TRBD1. CDR1 and CDR2 from the germline V gene are SGDLS and YYNGEE. CDR3 length: 14 residues. V trimming: 4 bases; J trimming: 1 base; junction bases outside the gene matches: 3. The CDR3 sequence is CASSFGTGNTEAFF. In DNA form, the CDR3 reads TGTGCCAGCAGCTTTGGGACAGGGAACACTGAAGCTTTCTTT.

The count of this clone is one. The chain has TRBV30 and TRBJ2-3, with 10 bases that match TRBD2. This CDR3 has 14 residues. The junction had 4 bases not matched to a gene; V was cut back by 2 bases and J by 5 bases. The germline V gene has CDR1 GTSNPN and CDR2 SVGIG (reference sequence). The CDR3 loop is CAWSLSGRGDTQYF. The CDR3 coding sequence is TGTGCCTGGAGTCTCAGCGGGAGGGGAGATACGCAGTATTTT.

The V gene is TRBV9, the J gene TRBJ2-6; 8 bases fit TRBD1. J was trimmed by 3 bases and V by 3 bases; bases with no gene match: 5. From germline, CDR1 is SGDLS and CDR2 YYNGEE. The CDR3 runs to 16 residues. The CDR3 coding sequence is TGTGCCAGCAGCGCCCGGACAGGGTTTGGGGCCAACGTCCTGACTTTC. Translating it yields CASSARTGFGANVLTF.

This chain uses TRBV7-9 with TRBJ2-1; 7 nucleotides line up with TRBD2. CDR3 size: 15 residues. Looked up from germline, CDR1 is SEHNR and CDR2 is FQNEAQ (reference sequence). The junction had 10 bases not matched to a gene; V was cut back by 3 bases and J by 8 bases. The CDR3 region is CASSFSGTNVDEQFF. Here the CDR3 DNA reads TGTGCCAGCAGCTTCTCCGGGACTAATGTGGATGAGCAGTTCTTC.

This clone was seen a few times. This rearrangement joins TRBV29-1 to TRBJ1-1, with D uncertain. This CDR3 has 13 residues. Germline lookup yields CDR1 SQVTM and CDR2 ANQGSEA. The V end lost 6 bases, the J end lost 2 bases, and 13 bases lay between the germline ends. CDR3 amino acids: CSVTSRFNTEAFF. CDR3 DNA sequence: TGCAGCGTCACCTCAAGATTTAACACTGAAGCTTTCTTT.

The rearrangement joins TRBV6-5 to TRBJ1-3; no firm D call. The V end lost 10 bases, the J end lost 0 bases, and 13 bases lay between the germline ends. The CDR3 totals 14 residues. Germline-derived CDR1 and CDR2 are MNHEY and SVGAGI. CDR3: CATSWDNSGNTIYF. The CDR3 bases are TGTGCCACCTCATGGGATAACTCTGGAAACACCATATATTTT.

This chain links TRBV4-1 with TRBJ1-1, with D tentatively TRBD1 (5 bases). The CDR3 loop spans 15 amino acids. Germline V gives CDR1 MGHRA, CDR2 YSYEKL. Deletions cut 1 base from V and 5 bases from J, with 14 bases between. CDR3 sequence (DNA): TGCGCCAGCAGCCAAGTCGGTGGCAGGGCTACTGAAGCTTTCTTT. This translates into CASSQVGGRATEAFF.

The rearrangement uses TRBV30 and TRBJ2-7, with TRBD2 matching over 7 bases. The ends lost 3 bases at V and 0 bases at J; junction bases unmatched: 8. Germline V lookup: CDR1 GTSNPN, CDR2 SVGIG (reference sequence). The CDR3 is 15 amino acids. In DNA form, the CDR3 reads TGTGCCTGGAGCCCTCTAGCGGCCATCTCCTACGAGCAGTACTTC. Amino acids: CAWSPLAAISYEQYF.

The CDR3 bases are TGTGCCAGCTCACCAAGGGCGGGGGCGATTGATGAAAAACTGTTTTTT. Translating gives CASSPRAGAIDEKLFF. The chain has TRBV18 and TRBJ1-4; D is possibly TRBD1 (6 bases). V was pared by 2 bases and J by 6 bases, with 16 bases between. The CDR3 contains 16 residues. Germline V gives CDR1 KGHSH, CDR2 LQKENI.

The chain employs TRBV4-1 and TRBJ2-2; 11 bases map to TRBD1. Germline values: CDR1 MGHRA, CDR2 YSYEKL. The CDR3 length is 16 residues. V trimming: 1 base; J trimming: 7 bases; junction bases outside the gene matches: 5. CDR3 coding DNA: TGCGCCAGCAGCCAAGCGGACAGGGGGCTGAGCGGGGAGCTGTTTTTT. This sequence encodes CASSQADRGLSGELFF.

This clone was recorded only once. This chain connects TRBV18 to TRBJ2-7; D possibly corresponds to TRBD2 (6 bases). Germline CDR1 KGHSH, CDR2 LQKENI. Trimming removed 3 bases from V and 7 bases from J, with 16 bases in between. The CDR3 totals 14 residues. The CDR3 sequence: CASSPKEGTREQYF. CDR3 DNA sequence: TGTGCCAGCTCACCTAAGGAGGGTACGCGGGAGCAGTACTTC.

V gene TRBV19 combines with J gene TRBJ1-2; no reliable D call. Germline V gives CDR1 LNHDA, CDR2 SQIVND (reference sequence). The CDR3 has 13 residues. Trimming took off 8 bases at V and 6 bases at J, with 16 bases between the two ends. The CDR3 sequence: CASRVPPGNGYTF. The CDR3 nucleotides are TGTGCCAGTCGGGTCCCCCCGGGGAATGGCTACACCTTC.

Notes on this clone: This CDR3 is also generated by other DNA sequences in the sample. J is TRBJ1-1 and V is TRBV14, with D uncertain. The germline V gene encodes CDR1 SGHDN and CDR2 FVKESK. The V end was cut by 0 bases, the J end by 8 bases, with 4 bases between. The CDR3 sequence is 11 residues long. For the CDR3, the DNA is TGTGCCAGCAGCCAAGAAGGGGAAGCTTTCTTT. Its translation: CASSQEGEAFF.

The V call is TRBV25-1, the J call TRBJ1-4; 8 nucleotides align to TRBD1. This CDR3 is 14 amino acids long. Germline CDR1 MGHDK, CDR2 SYGVNS. With V trimmed by 2 bases and J by 8 bases, 4 bases remained unmatched. The CDR3 reads CASSETGGYEKLFF. The CDR3 coding sequence is TGTGCCAGCAGTGAAACAGGGGGATACGAAAAACTGTTTTTT.

Remarks on this clone: This CDR3 is also generated by other DNA sequences in the sample. V is TRBV27 and J is TRBJ2-1; D remains ambiguous. In germline, CDR1 is MNHEY, CDR2 SMNVEV (reference sequence). This CDR3 contains 14 residues. The V and J ends lost 3 bases and 3 bases respectively, with 9 bases between them. The CDR3 protein is CASSLFPSYNEQFF. CDR3 bases: TGTGCCAGCAGTTTGTTTCCGAGCTACAATGAGCAGTTCTTC.

Comments on this clone: The DNA is omitted, as the CDR3 cannot be located on it reliably, and the CDR3 follows TCRdb's listing. J is TRBJ2-2 and V is TRBV11-1; TRBD1 reflects the table's D call only, with no check against the DNA. Germline CDR1 SGHAT, CDR2 FQDESV (reference sequence). The CDR3 spans 15 residues, counting both ends. The CDR3 loop is CASSHRDSPRGSCFF.

The chain uses TRBV28 and TRBJ1-2; D unclear. V was shortened by 6 bases and J by 4 bases, with 15 bases between the two germline ends. There are 14 residues in the CDR3. Germline loops: CDR1 MDHEN, CDR2 SYDVKM. The CDR3 sequence is CASSPGGIGYGYTF. The CDR3 nucleotides read TGTGCCAGCAGCCCCGGAGGGATAGGCTATGGCTACACCTTC.

This chain connects TRBV28 to TRBJ2-7; 11 nucleotides line up with TRBD2. The V and J ends lost 6 bases and 3 bases, in that order; junction bases with no gene match: 7. The CDR3 is made up of 15 amino acids. In germline, CDR1 is MDHEN, CDR2 SYDVKM. CDR3 residues: CASRMTSGAFYEQYF. The CDR3 DNA reads TGTGCCAGCAGAATGACTAGCGGGGCTTTCTACGAGCAGTACTTC.

The J gene is TRBJ1-1, the V gene TRBV5-8; possible D gene TRBD1, 5 bases. In germline, CDR1 is SGHTS, CDR2 YDEGEE. V shed 5 bases and J shed 3 bases, with 14 bases lying between them. The CDR3 has 14 residues. Here the CDR3 reads CASSSQGPDTEAFF. The DNA of the CDR3 is TGTGCCAGCAGTTCCCAGGGCCCTGACACTGAAGCTTTCTTT.

On this clone itself: Distinct nucleotide sequences in the sample also encode this CDR3. The V call is TRBV29-1, the J call TRBJ1-1, with TRBD1 matching over 7 bases. Germline CDR1 and CDR2: SQVTM and ANQGSEA. V trimming: 6 bases; J trimming: 0 bases; junction bases outside the gene matches: 4. This CDR3 region has 13 residues. The DNA of the CDR3 is TGCAGCGTCGGACAGGTTTTGAACACTGAAGCTTTCTTT. Residues: CSVGQVLNTEAFF.

The V gene is TRBV7-2, the J gene TRBJ2-7; 11 nucleotides align to TRBD2. This CDR3 is built from 15 residues. From germline, CDR1 is SGHTA and CDR2 FQGNSA. V gave up 5 bases and J gave up 2 bases; unmatched junction bases: 5. In DNA, the CDR3 is TGTGCCAGCAGCCCTAGCGGGGGGACTACCTACGAGCAGTACTTC. It yields the protein CASSPSGGTTYEQYF.

The chain employs TRBV4-1 and TRBJ1-2; D not resolved. Germline CDR1 MGHRA, CDR2 YSYEKL. V dropped 0 bases and J dropped 0 bases, with 8 bases sitting between them. The CDR3 has 15 amino acids. The CDR3 reads CASSQERNSNYGYTF. The CDR3 nucleotides are TGCGCCAGCAGCCAAGAAAGGAATTCTAACTATGGCTACACCTTC.

This rearrangement joins TRBV6-1 to TRBJ1-5; D possibly corresponds to TRBD1 (5 bases). Deletions cut 6 bases from V and 6 bases from J, with 15 bases between. Germline lookup yields CDR1 MNHNS and CDR2 SASEGT. CDR3 length: 14 amino acids. This CDR3 reads CASSDGGFTQPQHF. Written as DNA, the CDR3 is TGTGCCAGCAGCGACGGGGGATTCACTCAGCCCCAGCATTTT.